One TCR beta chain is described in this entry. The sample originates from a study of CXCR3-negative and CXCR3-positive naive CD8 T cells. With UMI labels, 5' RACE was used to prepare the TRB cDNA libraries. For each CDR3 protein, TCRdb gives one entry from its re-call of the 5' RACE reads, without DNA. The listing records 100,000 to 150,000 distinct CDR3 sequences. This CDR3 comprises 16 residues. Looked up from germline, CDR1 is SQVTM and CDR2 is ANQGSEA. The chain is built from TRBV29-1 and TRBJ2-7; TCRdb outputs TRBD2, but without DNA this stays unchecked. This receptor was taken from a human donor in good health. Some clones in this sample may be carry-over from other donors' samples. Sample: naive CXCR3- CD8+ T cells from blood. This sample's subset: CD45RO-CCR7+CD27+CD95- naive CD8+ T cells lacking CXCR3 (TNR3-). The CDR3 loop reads CSVEDIERESTYEQYF.